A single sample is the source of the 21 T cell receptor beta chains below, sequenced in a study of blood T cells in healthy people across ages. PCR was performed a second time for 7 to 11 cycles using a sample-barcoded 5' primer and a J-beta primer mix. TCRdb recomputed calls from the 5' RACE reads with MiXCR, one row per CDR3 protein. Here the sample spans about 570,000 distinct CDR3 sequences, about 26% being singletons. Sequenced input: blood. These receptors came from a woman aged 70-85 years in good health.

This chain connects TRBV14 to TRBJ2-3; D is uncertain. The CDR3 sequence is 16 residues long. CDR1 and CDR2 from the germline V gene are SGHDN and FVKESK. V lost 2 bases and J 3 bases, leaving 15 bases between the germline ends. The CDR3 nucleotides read TGTGCCAGCAGCCAACCCGGAGATTTGGAGACAGATACGCAGTATTTT. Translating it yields CASSQPGDLETDTQYF.

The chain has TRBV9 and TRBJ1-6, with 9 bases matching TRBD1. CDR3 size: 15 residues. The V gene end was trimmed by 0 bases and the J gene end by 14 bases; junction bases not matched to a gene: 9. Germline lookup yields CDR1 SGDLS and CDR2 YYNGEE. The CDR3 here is CASSVAPGQGLSLHF. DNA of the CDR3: TGTGCCAGCAGCGTAGCCCCGGGACAGGGTTTATCCCTCCACTTT.

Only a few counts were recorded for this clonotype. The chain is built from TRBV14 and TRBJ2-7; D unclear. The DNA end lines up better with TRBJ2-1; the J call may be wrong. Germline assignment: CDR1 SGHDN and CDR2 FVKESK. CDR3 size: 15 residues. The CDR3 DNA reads TGTGCCAGCAGCCAACTCCAGACCTACTACAATGAGCAGTTCTTC. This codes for CASSQLQTYYNEQFF.

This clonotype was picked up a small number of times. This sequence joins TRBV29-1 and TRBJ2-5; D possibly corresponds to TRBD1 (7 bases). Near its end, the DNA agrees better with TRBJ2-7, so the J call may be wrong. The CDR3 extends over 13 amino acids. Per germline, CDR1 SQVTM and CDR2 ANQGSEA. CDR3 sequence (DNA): TGCAGCGCCTCACAGGGGACTTACTACGAGCAGTACTTC. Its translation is CSASQGTYYEQYF.

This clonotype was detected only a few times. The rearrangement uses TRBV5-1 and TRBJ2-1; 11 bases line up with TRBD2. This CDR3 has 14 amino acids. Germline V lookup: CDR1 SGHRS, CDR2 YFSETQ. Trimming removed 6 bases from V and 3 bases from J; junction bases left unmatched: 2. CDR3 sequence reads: CASNLAGGYNEQFF. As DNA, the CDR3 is TGCGCCAGCAACCTAGCGGGGGGCTACAATGAGCAGTTCTTC.

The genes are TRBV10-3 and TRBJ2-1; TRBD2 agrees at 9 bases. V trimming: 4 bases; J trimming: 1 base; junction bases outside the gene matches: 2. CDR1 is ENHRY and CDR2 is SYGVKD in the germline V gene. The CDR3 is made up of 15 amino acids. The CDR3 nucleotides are TGTGCCATCAGTGGGCTAGCGGGGTCCTACAATGAGCAGTTCTTC. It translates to CAISGLAGSYNEQFF.

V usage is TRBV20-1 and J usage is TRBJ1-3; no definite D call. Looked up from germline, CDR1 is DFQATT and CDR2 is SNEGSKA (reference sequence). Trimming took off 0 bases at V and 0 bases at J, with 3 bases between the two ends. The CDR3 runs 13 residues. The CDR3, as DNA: TGCAGTGCTAGAGATCACTCTGGAAACACCATATATTTT. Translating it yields CSARDHSGNTIYF.

The CDR3 spells CSAGGGNEQFF. The CDR3, as DNA: TGCAGTGCTGGCGGGGGGAATGAGCAGTTCTTC. The chain couples TRBV20-1 to TRBJ2-1; 8 nucleotides align to TRBD2. The CDR3 totals 11 residues. Trimming cost V 5 bases and J 7 bases; bases outside gene matches: 1. Germline CDR1 is DFQATT and CDR2 is SNEGSKA (reference sequence).

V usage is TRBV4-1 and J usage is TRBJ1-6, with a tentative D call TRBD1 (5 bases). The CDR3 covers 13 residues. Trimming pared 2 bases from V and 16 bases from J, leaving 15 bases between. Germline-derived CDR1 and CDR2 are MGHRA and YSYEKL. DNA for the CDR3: TGCGCCAGCAGCCAACCTGCCGGGACCCTGCTCCACTTT. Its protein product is CASSQPAGTLLHF.

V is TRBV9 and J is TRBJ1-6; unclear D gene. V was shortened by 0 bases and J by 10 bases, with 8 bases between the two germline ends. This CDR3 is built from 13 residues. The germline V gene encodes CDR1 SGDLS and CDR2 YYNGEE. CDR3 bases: TGTGCCAGCAGCGTAGATTTATTATCACCCCTCCACTTT. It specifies CASSVDLLSPLHF.

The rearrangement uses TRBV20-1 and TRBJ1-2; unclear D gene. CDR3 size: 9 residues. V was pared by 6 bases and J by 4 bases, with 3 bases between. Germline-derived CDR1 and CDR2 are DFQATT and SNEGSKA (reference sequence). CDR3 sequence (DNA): TGCAGTGCGGGCTATGGCTACACCTTC. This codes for CSAGYGYTF.

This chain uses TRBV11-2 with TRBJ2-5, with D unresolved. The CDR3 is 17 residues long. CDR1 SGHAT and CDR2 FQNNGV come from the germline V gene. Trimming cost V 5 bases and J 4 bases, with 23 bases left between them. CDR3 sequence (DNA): TGTGCCAGCAGCCCTCTCCGGATCCCGGGTGGCCCAGAGACCCAGTACTTC. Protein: CASSPLRIPGGPETQYF. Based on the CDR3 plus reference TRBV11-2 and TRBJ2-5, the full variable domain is EAGVAQSPRYKIIEKRQSVAFWCNPISGHATLYWYQQILGQGPKLLIQFQNNGVVDDSQLPKDRFSAERLKGVDSTLKIQPAKLEDSAVYLCASSPLRIPGGPETQYFGPGTRLLVL.

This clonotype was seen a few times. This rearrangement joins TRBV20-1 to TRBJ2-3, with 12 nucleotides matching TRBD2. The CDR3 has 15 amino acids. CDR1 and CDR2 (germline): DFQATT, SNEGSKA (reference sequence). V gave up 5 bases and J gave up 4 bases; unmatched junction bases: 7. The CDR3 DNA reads TGCAGTGCTGCACTACTAGCGGGGGGCGCAGATACGCAGTATTTT. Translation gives CSAALLAGGADTQYF.

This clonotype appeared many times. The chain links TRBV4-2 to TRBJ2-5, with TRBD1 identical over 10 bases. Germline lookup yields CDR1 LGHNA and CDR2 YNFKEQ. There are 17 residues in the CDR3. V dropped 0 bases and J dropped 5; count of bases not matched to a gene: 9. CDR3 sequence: CASSQDVWTGGGETQYF. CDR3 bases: TGTGCCAGCAGCCAAGACGTTTGGACAGGGGGGGGGGAGACCCAGTACTTC.

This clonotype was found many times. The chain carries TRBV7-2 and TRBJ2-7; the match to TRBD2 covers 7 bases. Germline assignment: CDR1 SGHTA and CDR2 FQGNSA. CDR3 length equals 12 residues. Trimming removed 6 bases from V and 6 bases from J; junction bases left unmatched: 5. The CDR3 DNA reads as TGTGCCAGCAGTACAGCGGGGTCCGAGCAGTACTTC. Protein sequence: CASSTAGSEQYF.

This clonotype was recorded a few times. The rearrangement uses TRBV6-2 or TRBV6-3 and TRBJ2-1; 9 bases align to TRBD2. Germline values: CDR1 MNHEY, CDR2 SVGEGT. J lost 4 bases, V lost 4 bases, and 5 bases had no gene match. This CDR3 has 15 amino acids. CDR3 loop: CASSSRLAVYNEQFF. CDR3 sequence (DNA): TGTGCCAGCAGTTCGCGACTAGCGGTTTACAATGAGCAGTTCTTC.

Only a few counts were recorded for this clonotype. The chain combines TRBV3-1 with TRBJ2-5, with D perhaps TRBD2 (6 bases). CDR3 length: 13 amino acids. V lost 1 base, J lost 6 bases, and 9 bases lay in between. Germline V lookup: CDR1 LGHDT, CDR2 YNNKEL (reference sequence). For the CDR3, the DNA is TGTGCCAGCAGCCAAGGTGGGACTCAGACCCAGTACTTC. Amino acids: CASSQGGTQTQYF.

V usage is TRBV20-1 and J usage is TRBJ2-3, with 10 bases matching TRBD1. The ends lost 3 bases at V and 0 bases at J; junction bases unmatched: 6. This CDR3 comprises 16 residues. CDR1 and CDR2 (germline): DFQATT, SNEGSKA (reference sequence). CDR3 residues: CSARTSGQGSTDTQYF. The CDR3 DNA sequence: TGCAGTGCTAGGACGTCGGGACAGGGGAGCACAGATACGCAGTATTTT.

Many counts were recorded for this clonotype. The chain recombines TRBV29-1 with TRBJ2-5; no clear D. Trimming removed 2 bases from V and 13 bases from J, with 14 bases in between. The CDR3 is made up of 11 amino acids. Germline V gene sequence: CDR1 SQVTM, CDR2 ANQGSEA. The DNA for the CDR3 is TGCAGCGTTGAAAACTACCCCCCGACGTACTTC. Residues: CSVENYPPTYF.

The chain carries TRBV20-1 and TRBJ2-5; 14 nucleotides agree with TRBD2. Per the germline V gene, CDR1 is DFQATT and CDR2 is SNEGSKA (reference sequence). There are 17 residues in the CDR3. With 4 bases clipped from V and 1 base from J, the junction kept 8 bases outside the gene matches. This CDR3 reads CSATGLAGGSLQETQYF. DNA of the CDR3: TGCAGTGCTACAGGACTAGCGGGAGGTTCTCTCCAAGAGACCCAGTACTTC.

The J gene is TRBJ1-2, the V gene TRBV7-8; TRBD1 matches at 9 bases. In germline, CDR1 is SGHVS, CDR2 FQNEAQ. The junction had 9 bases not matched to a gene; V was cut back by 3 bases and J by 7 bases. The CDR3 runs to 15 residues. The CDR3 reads CASSFSSSTGGGYTF. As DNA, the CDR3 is TGTGCCAGCAGCTTTTCGTCGTCGACAGGGGGTGGCTACACCTTC. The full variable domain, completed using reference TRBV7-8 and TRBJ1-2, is GAGVSQSPRYKVAKRGQDVALRCDPISGHVSLFWYQQALGQGPEFLTYFQNEAQLDKSGLPSDRFFAERPEGSVSTLKIQRTQQEDSAVYLCASSFSSSTGGGYTFGSGTRLTVV.